A selection of T cell receptor beta chains follows, all from one sample in a study of blood T cell repertoires in COVID-19. TCRdb keeps only in-frame clones here, not all; method: immunoSEQ multiplex PCR. The table records 130,000 to 150,000 clones, about 85% of them present only once. Sequences were obtained from peripheral blood. The receptors shown here come from a human donor in a cohort sampled during active COVID-19. Both conserved end residues are part of each CDR3. Clone size is not always given. Where it is, it says once, few, many or a class for expanded clones.

length,J,V,size,CDR3
17,TRBJ2-3,TRBV5-1,.,CASSQLAGGPATDTQYF
18,TRBJ1-6,TRBV3-1/TRBV3-2,once,CASSQVSPPTGDNSPLHF
14,TRBJ2-5,TRBV30,.,CAWSVRGQQETQYF
16,TRBJ1-1,TRBV4-2,once,CASSSETGGWGTEAFF
13,TRBJ2-1,TRBV7-3,.,CASSLTSGGEQFF
18,TRBJ2-7,TRBV9,.,CASSPPLDRGPDADEQYF
13,TRBJ1-1,TRBV5-4,once,CASSSVNKIEAFF
16,TRBJ1-2,TRBV3-1/TRBV3-2,.,CASSQLFRGAPDGYTF
18,TRBJ1-6,TRBV4-3,many,CASSQEALSGGTNSPLHF
13,TRBJ1-4,TRBV6-1,.,CASSEQPQEKLFF
13,TRBJ1-2,TRBV5-6,.,CASSLGVGDGYTF
16,TRBJ1-3,TRBV5-5,.,CASSIPGQGAGNTIYF
15,TRBJ1-5,TRBV7-2,.,CASSLPGFSNQPQHF
14,TRBJ2-5,TRBV10-3,.,CAISGARPPETQYF
15,TRBJ1-2,TRBV6-5,.,CASSSYQAQPSGYTF
11,TRBJ2-7,TRBV29-1,few,CSGLAGYEQYF
16,TRBJ2-1,TRBV5-1,.,CASSLNPAGEYNEQFF
15,TRBJ2-7,TRBV5-8,.,CASSLAGTGSLPRGF
17,TRBJ2-2,TRBV6-1,.,CASSEAVFGAGTGELFF
13,TRBJ2-3,TRBV6-4,.,CASSGGPTDTQYF
14,TRBJ1-5,TRBV18,.,CASSKGADHQPQHF
12,TRBJ2-2,TRBV7-3,few,CASSLELGELFF
15,TRBJ2-7,TRBV4-1,once,CASSQEFGTGGEQYF
13,TRBJ1-1,TRBV9,.,CASSFHPGTEAFF